A selection of T cell receptor beta chains follows, all from one sample in a study. TCRdb used MiXCR to reprocess the RT-PCR reads, holding one entry per CDR3 protein. The sample records around 700,000 distinct CDR3 sequences, 12% to 15% being singletons. What was sequenced was memory CD4+ T cells from blood. These receptors were obtained from a female donor in good health, serving as a healthy control. Each CDR3 is given with its conserved first and last residue. D genes are given only for firm matches. Not all rows give a size; the values are once, few, many and, for expanded clones, a class.

V: TRBV5-1
J: TRBJ1-5
size: few
D: -
CDR3: CASSEDSADQPQHF
DNA: TGCGCCAGCAGCGAGGACAGCGCGGATCAGCCCCAGCATTTT

V: TRBV5-1
J: TRBJ1-4
size: -
D: -
CDR3: CASSPGTLEAEKLFF
DNA: TGCGCCAGCAGCCCCGGGACTTTAGAGGCTGAAAAACTGTTTTTT

V: TRBV11-3
J: TRBJ2-1
size: -
D: -
CDR3: CASSTSPANEQFF
DNA: TGTGCCAGCAGCACTTCGCCTGCCAATGAGCAGTTCTTC

V: TRBV20-1
J: TRBJ2-3
size: -
D: -
CDR3: CSAGNPADTQYF
DNA: TGCAGCGCCGGCAACCCCGCGGATACGCAGTATTTT

V: TRBV7-2
J: TRBJ1-1
size: -
D: TRBD1
CDR3: CASSLGPSGGGVTEAFF
DNA: TGTGCCAGCAGCTTAGGCCCCTCAGGGGGCGGAGTCACTGAAGCTTTCTTT

V: TRBV12-5
J: TRBJ2-1
size: -
D: TRBD1
CDR3: CASGSIQGQGSSYNEQFF
DNA: TGTGCTAGTGGTTCGATCCAGGGACAGGGCAGCTCCTACAATGAGCAGTTCTTC

V: TRBV7-2
J: TRBJ1-4
size: -
D: TRBD1
CDR3: CASSSGTGVEKLFF
DNA: TGTGCCAGCAGTTCCGGGACAGGGGTTGAAAAACTGTTTTTT

V: TRBV4-1
J: TRBJ2-7
size: many
D: -
CDR3: CASSHRVPYEQYF
DNA: TGCGCCAGCAGCCACAGGGTACCCTACGAGCAGTACTTC

V: TRBV6-5
J: TRBJ2-7
size: -
D: TRBD2
CDR3: CAAGGAGVVYEQYF
DNA: TGTGCCGCGGGAGGGGCAGGGGTTGTCTACGAGCAGTACTTC

V: TRBV27
J: TRBJ2-2
size: few
D: -
CDR3: CASSPHKGGNTGELFF
DNA: TGTGCCAGCAGTCCCCACAAGGGGGGGAACACCGGGGAGCTGTTTTTT